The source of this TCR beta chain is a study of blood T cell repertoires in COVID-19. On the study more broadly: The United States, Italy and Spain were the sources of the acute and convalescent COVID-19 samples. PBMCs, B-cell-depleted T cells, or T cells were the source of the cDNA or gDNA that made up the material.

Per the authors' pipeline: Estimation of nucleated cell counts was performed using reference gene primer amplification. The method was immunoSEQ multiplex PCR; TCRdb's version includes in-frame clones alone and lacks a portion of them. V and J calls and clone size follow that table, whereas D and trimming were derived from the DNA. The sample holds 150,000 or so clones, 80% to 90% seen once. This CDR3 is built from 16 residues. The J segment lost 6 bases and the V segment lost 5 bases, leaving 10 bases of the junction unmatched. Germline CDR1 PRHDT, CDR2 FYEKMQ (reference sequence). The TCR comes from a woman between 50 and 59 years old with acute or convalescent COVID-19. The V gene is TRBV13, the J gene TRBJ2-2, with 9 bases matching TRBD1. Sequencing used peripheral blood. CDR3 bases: TGTGCCAGCAGCATTAGGCCGGGACAGGGTGCCGGGGAGCTGTTTTTT. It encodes CASSIRPGQGAGELFF. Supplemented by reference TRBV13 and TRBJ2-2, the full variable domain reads AAGVIQSPRHLIKEKRETATLKCYPIPRHDTVYWYQQGPGQDPQFLISFYEKMQSDKGSIPDRFSAQQFSDYHSELNMSSLELGDSALYFCASSIRPGQGAGELFFGEGSRLTVL.